Listed below are T cell receptor beta chains from one sample, sequenced in a study of T cells in Graves' hyperthyroidism and ophthalmopathy. Each CDR3 protein is one row after TCRdb ran MiXCR on the multiplex PCR reads. This repertoire shows 650,000 to 850,000 distinct CDR3 sequences, roughly a sixth found once; its top ten account for approximately 16%. The sample was blood. Every receptor here comes from a woman aged 45-59 years with Graves' hyperthyroidism that later progressed to Graves' ophthalmopathy. Each CDR3 is given with its conserved first and last residue. The D gene is left open where the match is weak. The size entry is marked missing in some rows and otherwise reads once, few, many or a size class.

abundance: few
d_gene: NA
v_gene: TRBV7-9
j_gene: TRBJ2-5
CDR3nt: TGTGCCAGCAGCTTAGTCGTCCCAGAAGAGACCCAGTACTTC
CDR3aa: CASSLVVPEETQYF

abundance: NA
d_gene: NA
v_gene: TRBV6-1
j_gene: TRBJ2-7
CDR3nt: TGTGCCACCGGGGACAACTCCTACGAGCAGTACTTC
CDR3aa: CATGDNSYEQYF

abundance: NA
d_gene: TRBD1
v_gene: TRBV12-3/TRBV12-4
j_gene: TRBJ1-4
CDR3nt: TGTGCCAGCAGTCACCCTACGGTGGGGACAGTCTTTTGGGAAAAACTGTTTTTT
CDR3aa: CASSHPTVGTVFWEKLFF

abundance: NA
d_gene: TRBD1
v_gene: TRBV6-5
j_gene: TRBJ1-2
CDR3nt: TGTGCCAGCAGTTACTCGACGGACAGGGATCAGGGCTACACCTTC
CDR3aa: CASSYSTDRDQGYTF

abundance: NA
d_gene: TRBD2
v_gene: TRBV4-2
j_gene: TRBJ2-1
CDR3nt: TGTGCCAGCAGCCAAGCGGTCTTACTAGCGAGCCCCTCCTACAATGAGCAGTTCTTC
CDR3aa: CASSQAVLLASPSYNEQFF

abundance: few
d_gene: TRBD1
v_gene: TRBV11-2
j_gene: TRBJ2-5
CDR3nt: TGTGCCAGCAGCTTACGACAGGGCCAAGAGACCCAGTACTTC
CDR3aa: CASSLRQGQETQYF

abundance: few
d_gene: TRBD2
v_gene: TRBV18
j_gene: TRBJ2-1
CDR3nt: TGTGCCAGCTCACGCCCGGGACTAGCGGGGGGACCCCACAATGAGCAGTTCTTC
CDR3aa: CASSRPGLAGGPHNEQFF

abundance: many
d_gene: NA
v_gene: TRBV7-9
j_gene: TRBJ1-2
CDR3nt: TGTGCCAGCAGCTTAGCAGGGGAAGGCTATGGCTACACCTTC
CDR3aa: CASSLAGEGYGYTF

abundance: few
d_gene: TRBD2
v_gene: TRBV6-1
j_gene: TRBJ2-1
CDR3nt: TGTGCCAGCAGTGAACTCCGGGCCGGGCTAGCGGGGGGCAATGAGCAGTTCTTC
CDR3aa: CASSELRAGLAGGNEQFF

abundance: NA
d_gene: TRBD1
v_gene: TRBV24-1
j_gene: TRBJ2-3
CDR3nt: TGTGCCACCAGTGACCCAGGGGGTCGGCTCACAGATACGCAGTATTTT
CDR3aa: CATSDPGGRLTDTQYF

abundance: NA
d_gene: TRBD1
v_gene: TRBV5-1
j_gene: TRBJ1-4
CDR3nt: TGCGCCAGCAGCTTGGGACAGGGGGCGCTTCAGGAAAAACTGTTTTTT
CDR3aa: CASSLGQGALQEKLFF

abundance: few
d_gene: NA
v_gene: TRBV6-1
j_gene: TRBJ2-5
CDR3nt: TGTGCCAGCAGTGAAGAGGCTAGCGCGGCCCAGTACTTC
CDR3aa: CASSEEASAAQYF

abundance: many
d_gene: NA
v_gene: TRBV27
j_gene: TRBJ2-5
CDR3nt: TGTGCCAGCAGTTTCCTAACCGGGACGGACCGGGAGACCCAGTACTTC
CDR3aa: CASSFLTGTDRETQYF

abundance: NA
d_gene: NA
v_gene: TRBV13
j_gene: TRBJ1-5
CDR3nt: TGTGCCAGCAGCAGGGACACATATAGCAATCAGCCCCAGCATTTT
CDR3aa: CASSRDTYSNQPQHF

abundance: NA
d_gene: TRBD1
v_gene: TRBV7-9
j_gene: TRBJ2-2
CDR3nt: TGTGCCAGCAGCTCCGGGACAGGGACCGGGGAGCTGTTTTTT
CDR3aa: CASSSGTGTGELFF

abundance: many
d_gene: TRBD1
v_gene: TRBV3-1
j_gene: TRBJ1-5
CDR3nt: TGTGCCAGCAGCCCTGGACAGGGCGGAACGGATAGCAATCAGCCCCAGCATTTT
CDR3aa: CASSPGQGGTDSNQPQHF

abundance: NA
d_gene: NA
v_gene: TRBV11-2
j_gene: TRBJ2-4
CDR3nt: TGTGCCAGCAGCTTAGGACCCAAAAACATTCAGTACTTC
CDR3aa: CASSLGPKNIQYF

abundance: many
d_gene: NA
v_gene: TRBV7-2
j_gene: TRBJ1-1
CDR3nt: TGTGCCAGCAGCTTAGCTAGCGAGGTTACCACTGAAGCTTTCTTT
CDR3aa: CASSLASEVTTEAFF

abundance: few
d_gene: TRBD1
v_gene: TRBV2
j_gene: TRBJ1-1
CDR3nt: TGTGCCAGCATTCGTGAGTCAGGGGGCACTGAAGCTTTCTTT
CDR3aa: CASIRESGGTEAFF

abundance: many
d_gene: NA
v_gene: TRBV5-1
j_gene: TRBJ1-4
CDR3nt: TGCGCCAGCAGCACCGGGACGGGGAATGAAAAACTGTTTTTT
CDR3aa: CASSTGTGNEKLFF

abundance: NA
d_gene: NA
v_gene: TRBV30
j_gene: TRBJ2-5
CDR3nt: TGTGCCTGGAGTAGGGGGACAGCGCGGGGTCAAGAGACCCAGTACTTC
CDR3aa: CAWSRGTARGQETQYF

abundance: many
d_gene: TRBD1
v_gene: TRBV3-1
j_gene: TRBJ1-1
CDR3nt: TGTGCCAGCAGCAAGGGGACAGGACTAATGAACACTGAAGCTTTCTTT
CDR3aa: CASSKGTGLMNTEAFF

abundance: many
d_gene: NA
v_gene: TRBV11-3
j_gene: TRBJ2-2
CDR3nt: TGTGCCAGCAGCGTACAGGGTTCCGACGGGGAGCTGTTTTTT
CDR3aa: CASSVQGSDGELFF

abundance: few
d_gene: NA
v_gene: TRBV20-1
j_gene: TRBJ2-7
CDR3nt: TGCAGTGGACACGACGGGAGCGTCTACGAGCAGTACTTC
CDR3aa: CSGHDGSVYEQYF

abundance: NA
d_gene: NA
v_gene: TRBV6-2/TRBV6-3
j_gene: TRBJ1-2
CDR3nt: TGTGCCAGCGCCCGGGGGGTGTATGGCTACACCTTC
CDR3aa: CASARGVYGYTF

abundance: NA
d_gene: NA
v_gene: TRBV6-1
j_gene: TRBJ2-5
CDR3nt: TGTGTCAGCAGCCTGGGACCAGAGACCCAGTACTTC
CDR3aa: CVSSLGPETQYF

abundance: many
d_gene: NA
v_gene: TRBV12-3/TRBV12-4
j_gene: TRBJ1-5
CDR3nt: TGTGCCAGCAGTTTACTGGGGGGCGAGCAGCCCCAGCATTTT
CDR3aa: CASSLLGGEQPQHF

abundance: NA
d_gene: NA
v_gene: TRBV6-1
j_gene: TRBJ1-6
CDR3nt: TGTGCCAGCAGTGAAGTAGTCTTCAGCTCCTATAATTCACCCCTCCACTTT
CDR3aa: CASSEVVFSSYNSPLHF

abundance: once
d_gene: TRBD1
v_gene: TRBV6-5
j_gene: TRBJ1-1
CDR3nt: TGTGCCAGCAGTTGGCAAGAGGGGGCGGGCACTGAAGCTTTCTTT
CDR3aa: CASSWQEGAGTEAFF

abundance: NA
d_gene: NA
v_gene: TRBV25-1
j_gene: TRBJ2-7
CDR3nt: TGTGCCAGCAGTGTGGTAACCTACGAGCAGTACTTC
CDR3aa: CASSVVTYEQYF

abundance: many
d_gene: TRBD1
v_gene: TRBV6-1
j_gene: TRBJ1-2
CDR3nt: TGTGCCAGCACTCGGACAGGGACTTCTAACTATGGCTACACCTTC
CDR3aa: CASTRTGTSNYGYTF

abundance: few
d_gene: NA
v_gene: TRBV20-1
j_gene: TRBJ1-4
CDR3nt: TGCAGTGCTTTCGGCCCTAATGAAAAACTGTTTTTT
CDR3aa: CSAFGPNEKLFF

abundance: NA
d_gene: NA
v_gene: TRBV28
j_gene: TRBJ1-3
CDR3nt: TGTGCCAGCATTTCCCCCGCGGGCTACGGAAACACCATATATTTT
CDR3aa: CASISPAGYGNTIYF

abundance: NA
d_gene: NA
v_gene: TRBV30
j_gene: TRBJ1-3
CDR3nt: TGTGCCTGGGAGTTAGGGGGCTCTGGAAACACCATATATTTT
CDR3aa: CAWELGGSGNTIYF

abundance: NA
d_gene: NA
v_gene: TRBV30
j_gene: TRBJ1-6
CDR3nt: TGTGCCTGGAGTGTGGGGGCTGATAATTCACCCCTCCACTTT
CDR3aa: CAWSVGADNSPLHF

abundance: many
d_gene: NA
v_gene: TRBV30
j_gene: TRBJ1-1
CDR3nt: TGTGCCTGGAGCTGGGGGCTGAGGAACACTGAAGCTTTCTTT
CDR3aa: CAWSWGLRNTEAFF

abundance: few
d_gene: TRBD1
v_gene: TRBV10-2
j_gene: TRBJ1-1
CDR3nt: TGCGCCGGAACAGGGGGGGAGAACACTGAAGCTTTCTTT
CDR3aa: CAGTGGENTEAFF

abundance: NA
d_gene: NA
v_gene: TRBV18
j_gene: TRBJ1-4
CDR3nt: TGTGCCAGCTCACGAACAAGACCTGACAGGCCTATCGCCGAAAAACTGTTTTTT
CDR3aa: CASSRTRPDRPIAEKLFF

abundance: NA
d_gene: NA
v_gene: TRBV10-3
j_gene: TRBJ2-2
CDR3nt: TGTGCCATCAGTACGGGGGAACTCACCGGGGAGCTGTTTTTT
CDR3aa: CAISTGELTGELFF